Below, one T cell receptor beta chain is given with its context. Repertoires were generated with immunoSEQ multiplex PCR, while TCRdb's copy carries only in-frame clones and drops some. The sample holds about 120,000 clones, more than 80% seen once. Autoimmune disease history or systemic immunosuppression led to patient exclusion. The CDR3 loop spans 15 amino acids. Trimming at V came to 5 bases and at J to 5 bases, leaving 4 bases not matched to a gene. Germline CDR1 is LNHDA and CDR2 is SQIVND (reference sequence). This sample is part of a study of OX40 agonist ivuxolimab in advanced cancers. Sample: CD4+ or CD8+ T cells sorted from blood, taken in a trial of the OX40 agonist ivuxolimab. The chain links TRBV19 to TRBJ2-1; 12 nucleotides line up with TRBD2. This clonotype was sampled from an adult with an advanced solid tumor such as melanoma, head and neck, liver or kidney cancer. As DNA, the CDR3 is TGTGCCAGTAGTGCAGGACTAGCGGGGAACAATGAGCAGTTCTTC. It codes for CASSAGLAGNNEQFF.